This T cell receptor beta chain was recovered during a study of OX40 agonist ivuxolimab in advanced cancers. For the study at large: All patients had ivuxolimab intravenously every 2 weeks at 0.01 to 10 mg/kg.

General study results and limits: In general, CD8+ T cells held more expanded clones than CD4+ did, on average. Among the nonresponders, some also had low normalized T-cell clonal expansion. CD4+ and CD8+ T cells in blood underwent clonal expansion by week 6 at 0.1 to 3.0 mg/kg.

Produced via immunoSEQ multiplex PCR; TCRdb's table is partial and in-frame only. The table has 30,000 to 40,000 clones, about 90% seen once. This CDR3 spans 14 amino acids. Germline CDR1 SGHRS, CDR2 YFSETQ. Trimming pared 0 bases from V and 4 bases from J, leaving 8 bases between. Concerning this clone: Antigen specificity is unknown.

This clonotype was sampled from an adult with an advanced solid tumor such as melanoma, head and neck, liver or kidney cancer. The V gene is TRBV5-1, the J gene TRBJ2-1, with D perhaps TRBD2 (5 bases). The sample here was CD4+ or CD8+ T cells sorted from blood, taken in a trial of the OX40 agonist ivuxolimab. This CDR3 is CASSLGSVYNEQFF. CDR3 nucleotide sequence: TGCGCCAGCAGCTTGGGTAGCGTGTACAATGAGCAGTTCTTC.